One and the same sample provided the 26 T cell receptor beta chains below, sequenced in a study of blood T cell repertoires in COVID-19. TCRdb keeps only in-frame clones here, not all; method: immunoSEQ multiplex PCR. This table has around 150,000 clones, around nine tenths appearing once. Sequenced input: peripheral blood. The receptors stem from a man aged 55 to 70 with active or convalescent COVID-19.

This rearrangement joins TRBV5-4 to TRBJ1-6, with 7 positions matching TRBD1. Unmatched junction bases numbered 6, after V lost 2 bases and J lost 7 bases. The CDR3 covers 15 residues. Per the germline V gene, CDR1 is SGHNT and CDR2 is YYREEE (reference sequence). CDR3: CASSFGQERNSPLHF. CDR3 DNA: TGTGCCAGCAGCTTTGGACAGGAGAGGAATTCACCCCTCCACTTT. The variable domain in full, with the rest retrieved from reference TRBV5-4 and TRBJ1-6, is ETGVTQSPTHLIKTRGQQVTLRCSSQSGHNTVSWYQQALGQGPQFIFQYYREEENGRGNFPPRFSGLQFPNYSSELNVNALELDDSALYLCASSFGQERNSPLHFGNGTRLTVT.

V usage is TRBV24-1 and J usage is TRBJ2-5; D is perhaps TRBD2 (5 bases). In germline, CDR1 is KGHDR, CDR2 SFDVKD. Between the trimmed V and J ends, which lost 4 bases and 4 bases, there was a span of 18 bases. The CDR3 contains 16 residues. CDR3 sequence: CATSELGSSALETQYF. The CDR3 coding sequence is TGTGCCACCAGTGAACTAGGGTCCTCCGCCCTAGAGACCCAGTACTTC.

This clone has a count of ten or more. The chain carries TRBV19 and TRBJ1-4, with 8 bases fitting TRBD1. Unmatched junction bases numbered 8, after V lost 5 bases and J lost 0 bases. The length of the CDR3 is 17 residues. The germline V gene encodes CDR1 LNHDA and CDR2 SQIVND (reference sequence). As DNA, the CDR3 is TGTGCCAGTAGTCCGGGACAGGACCTGTCAACTAATGAAAAACTGTTTTTT. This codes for CASSPGQDLSTNEKLFF.

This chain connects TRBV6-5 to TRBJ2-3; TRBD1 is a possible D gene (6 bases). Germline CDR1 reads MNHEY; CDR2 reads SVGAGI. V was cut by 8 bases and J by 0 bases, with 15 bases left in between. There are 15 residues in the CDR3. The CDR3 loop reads CASQPGHQSTDTQYF. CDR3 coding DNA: TGTGCCAGCCAACCGGGACACCAAAGCACAGATACGCAGTATTTT.

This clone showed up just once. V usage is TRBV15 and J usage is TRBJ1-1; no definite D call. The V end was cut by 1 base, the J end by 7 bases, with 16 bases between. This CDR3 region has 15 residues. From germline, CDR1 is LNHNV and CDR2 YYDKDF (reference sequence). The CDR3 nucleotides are TGTGCCACCAGCAGAGGGCCGGGGTCGCCCCTTGAAGCTTTCTTT. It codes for CATSRGPGSPLEAFF.

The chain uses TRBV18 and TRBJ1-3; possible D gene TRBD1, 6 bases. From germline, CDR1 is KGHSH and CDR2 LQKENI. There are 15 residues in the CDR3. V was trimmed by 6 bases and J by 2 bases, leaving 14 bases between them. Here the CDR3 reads CASSAGQLAGNTIYF. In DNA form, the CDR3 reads TGTGCCAGCTCGGCTGGACAGCTCGCTGGAAACACCATATATTTT.

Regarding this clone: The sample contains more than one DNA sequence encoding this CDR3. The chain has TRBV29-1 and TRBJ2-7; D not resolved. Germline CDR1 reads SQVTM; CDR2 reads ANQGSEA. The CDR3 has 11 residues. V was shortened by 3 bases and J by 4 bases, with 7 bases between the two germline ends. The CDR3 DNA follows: TGCAGCGTTGAGAGCTTTTACGAGCAGTACTTC. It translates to CSVESFYEQYF.

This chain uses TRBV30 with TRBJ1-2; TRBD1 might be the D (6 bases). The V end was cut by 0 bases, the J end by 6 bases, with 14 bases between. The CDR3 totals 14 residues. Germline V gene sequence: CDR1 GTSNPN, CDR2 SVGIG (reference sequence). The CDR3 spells CAWSVSGGADGYTF. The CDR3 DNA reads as TGTGCCTGGAGTGTATCGGGGGGCGCCGATGGCTACACCTTC.

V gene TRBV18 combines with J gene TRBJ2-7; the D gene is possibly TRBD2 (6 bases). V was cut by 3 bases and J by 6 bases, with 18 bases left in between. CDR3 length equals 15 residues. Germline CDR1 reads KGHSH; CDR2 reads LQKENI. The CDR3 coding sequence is TGTGCCAGCTCACCCCCTTCCCGGGGGTTTGGCGAGCAGTACTTC. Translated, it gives CASSPPSRGFGEQYF.

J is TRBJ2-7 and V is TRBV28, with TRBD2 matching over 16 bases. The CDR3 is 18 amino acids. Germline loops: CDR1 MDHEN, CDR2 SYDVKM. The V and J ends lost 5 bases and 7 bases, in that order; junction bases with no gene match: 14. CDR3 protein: CASSGAGTSGRALWEQYF. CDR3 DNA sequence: TGTGCCAGCAGTGGGGCCGGGACTAGCGGGAGGGCCTTATGGGAGCAGTACTTC.

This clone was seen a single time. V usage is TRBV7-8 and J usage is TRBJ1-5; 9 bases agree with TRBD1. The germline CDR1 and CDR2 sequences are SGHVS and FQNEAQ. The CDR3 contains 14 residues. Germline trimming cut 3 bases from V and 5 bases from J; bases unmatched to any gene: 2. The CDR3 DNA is TGTGCCAGCAGCTTGGGACAGGGTCATCAGCCCCAGCATTTT. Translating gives CASSLGQGHQPQHF.

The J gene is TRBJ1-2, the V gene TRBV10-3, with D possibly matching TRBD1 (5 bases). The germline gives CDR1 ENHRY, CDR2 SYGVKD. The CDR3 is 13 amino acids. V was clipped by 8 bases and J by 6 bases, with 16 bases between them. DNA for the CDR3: TGTGCCATCTCCGATGGAGGGGACGATGGCTACACCTTC. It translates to CAISDGGDDGYTF.

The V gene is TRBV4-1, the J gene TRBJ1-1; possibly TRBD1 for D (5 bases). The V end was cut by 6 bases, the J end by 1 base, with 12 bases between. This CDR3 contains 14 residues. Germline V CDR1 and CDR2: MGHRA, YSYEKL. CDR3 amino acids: CASSPGPQNTEAFF. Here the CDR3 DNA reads TGCGCCAGCAGTCCAGGGCCTCAGAACACTGAAGCTTTCTTT.

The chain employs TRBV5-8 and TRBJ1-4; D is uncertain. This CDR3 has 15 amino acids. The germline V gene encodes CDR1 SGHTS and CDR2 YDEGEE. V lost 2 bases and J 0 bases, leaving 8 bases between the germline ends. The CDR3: CASSFLGATNEKLFF. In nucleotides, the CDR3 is TGTGCCAGCAGCTTCCTCGGAGCAACTAATGAAAAACTGTTTTTT.

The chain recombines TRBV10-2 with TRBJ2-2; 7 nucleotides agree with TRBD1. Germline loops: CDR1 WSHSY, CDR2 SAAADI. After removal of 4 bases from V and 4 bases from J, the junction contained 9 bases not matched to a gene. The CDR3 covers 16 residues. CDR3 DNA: TGCGCCAGCAGTGCCCACAGGGGCAAAAGCACCGGGGAGCTGTTTTTT. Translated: CASSAHRGKSTGELFF.

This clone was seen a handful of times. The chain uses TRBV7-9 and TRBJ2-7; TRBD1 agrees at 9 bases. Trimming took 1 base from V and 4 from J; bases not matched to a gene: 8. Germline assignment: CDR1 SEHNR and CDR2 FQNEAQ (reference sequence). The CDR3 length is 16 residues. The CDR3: CASSLVPWDRVYEQYF. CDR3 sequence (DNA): TGTGCCAGCAGCTTAGTCCCCTGGGACAGGGTATACGAGCAGTACTTC. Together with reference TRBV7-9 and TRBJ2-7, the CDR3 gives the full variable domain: DTGVSQNPRHKITKRGQNVTFRCDPISEHNRLYWYRQTLGQGPEFLTYFQNEAQLEKSRLLSDRFSAERPKGSFSTLEIQRTEQGDSAMYLCASSLVPWDRVYEQYFGPGTRLTVT.

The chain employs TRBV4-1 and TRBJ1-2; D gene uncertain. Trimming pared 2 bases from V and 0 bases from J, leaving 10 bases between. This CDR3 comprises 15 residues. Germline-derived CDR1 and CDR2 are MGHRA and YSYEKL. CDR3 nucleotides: TGCGCCAGCAGCCAACCCACAAATGCTAACTATGGCTACACCTTC. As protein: CASSQPTNANYGYTF.

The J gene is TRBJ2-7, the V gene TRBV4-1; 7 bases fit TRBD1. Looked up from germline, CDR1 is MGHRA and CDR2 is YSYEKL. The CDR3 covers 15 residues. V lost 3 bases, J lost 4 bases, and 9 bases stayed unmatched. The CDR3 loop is CASSQVVGQLYEQYF. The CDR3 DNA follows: TGCGCCAGCAGCCAGGTGGTGGGACAGTTATACGAGCAGTACTTC.

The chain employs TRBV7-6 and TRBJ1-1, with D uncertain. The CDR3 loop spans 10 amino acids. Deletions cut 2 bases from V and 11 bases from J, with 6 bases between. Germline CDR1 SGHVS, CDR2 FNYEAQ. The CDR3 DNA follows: TGTGCCAGCAGCTTATCGTTGGCTTTCTTT. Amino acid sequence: CASSLSLAFF.

The CDR3 is CASSVDGETQYF. In nucleotides, the CDR3 is TGTGCCAGCAGCGTAGACGGGGAGACCCAGTACTTC. The J gene is TRBJ2-5, the V gene TRBV9; D is ambiguous. From germline, CDR1 is SGDLS and CDR2 YYNGEE. The CDR3 runs 12 residues. The V end lost 0 bases, the J end lost 5 bases, and 5 bases lay between the germline ends.

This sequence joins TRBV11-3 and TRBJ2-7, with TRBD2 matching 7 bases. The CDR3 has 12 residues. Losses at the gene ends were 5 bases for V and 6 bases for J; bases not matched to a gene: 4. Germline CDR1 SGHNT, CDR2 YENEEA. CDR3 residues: CASSLWGGEQYF. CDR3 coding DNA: TGTGCCAGCAGCCTATGGGGGGGCGAGCAGTACTTC.

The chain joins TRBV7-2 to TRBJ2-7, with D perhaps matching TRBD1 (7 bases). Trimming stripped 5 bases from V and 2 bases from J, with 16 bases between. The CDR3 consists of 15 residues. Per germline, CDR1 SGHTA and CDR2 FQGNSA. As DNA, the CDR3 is TGTGCCAGCAGCCCCCAGGGGGGCGGAACCTACGAGCAGTACTTC. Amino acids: CASSPQGGGTYEQYF.

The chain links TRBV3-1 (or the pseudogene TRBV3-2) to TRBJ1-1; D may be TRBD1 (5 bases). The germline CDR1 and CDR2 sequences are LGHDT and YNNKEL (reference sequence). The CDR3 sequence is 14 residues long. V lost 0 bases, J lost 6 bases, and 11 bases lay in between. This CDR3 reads CASSQDGRVAEAFF. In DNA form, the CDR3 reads TGTGCCAGCAGCCAAGATGGCAGGGTAGCTGAAGCTTTCTTT.

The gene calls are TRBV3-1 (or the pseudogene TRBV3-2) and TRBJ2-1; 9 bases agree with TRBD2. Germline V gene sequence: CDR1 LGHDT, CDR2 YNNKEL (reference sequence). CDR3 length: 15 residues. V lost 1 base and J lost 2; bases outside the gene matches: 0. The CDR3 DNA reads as TGTGCCAGCAGCCAAGCTAGCGGGGCCTACAATGAGCAGTTCTTC. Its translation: CASSQASGAYNEQFF.

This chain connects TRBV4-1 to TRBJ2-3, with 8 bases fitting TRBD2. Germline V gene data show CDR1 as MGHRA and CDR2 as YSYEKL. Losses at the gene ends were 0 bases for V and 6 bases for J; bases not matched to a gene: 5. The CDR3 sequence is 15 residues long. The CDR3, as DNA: TGCGCCAGCAGCCAAGAATTGACGGGAGGGGATACGCAGTATTTT. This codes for CASSQELTGGDTQYF.

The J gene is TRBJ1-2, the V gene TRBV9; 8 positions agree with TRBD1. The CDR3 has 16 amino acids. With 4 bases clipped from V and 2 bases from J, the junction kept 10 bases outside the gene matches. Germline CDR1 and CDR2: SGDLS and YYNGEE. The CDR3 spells CASSSPQGGKNYGYTF. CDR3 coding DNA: TGTGCCAGCAGCTCCCCACAGGGGGGAAAAAACTATGGCTACACCTTC.